The 23 T cell receptor beta chains listed next were all sequenced from one sample in a study of blood T cell repertoires in COVID-19. Using immunoSEQ multiplex PCR, the repertoire was profiled, and TCRdb retains in-frame clones only, with some absent. The sample lists tens of thousands of clones, roughly 80% occurring once. The material sequenced was peripheral blood. The receptors shown here come from a man aged 30-40 years with COVID-19, enrolled during active disease.

The V call is TRBV5-6, the J call TRBJ1-6; 7 bases are shared with TRBD1. This CDR3 region has 14 residues. J gave up 7 bases and V 6 bases, and 7 bases lay outside the gene matches. CDR1 is SGHDT, CDR2 YYEEEE, per germline. The CDR3 loop is CASMPTGENSPLHF. In DNA form, the CDR3 reads TGTGCCAGCATGCCTACAGGGGAGAATTCACCCCTCCACTTT.

This clone has a handful of counts. The rearrangement uses TRBV27 and TRBJ2-3, with TRBD2 identical over 7 bases. Germline trimming cut 8 bases from V and 6 bases from J; bases unmatched to any gene: 8. CDR1 is MNHEY and CDR2 is SMNVEV in the germline V gene (reference sequence). CDR3 length: 13 amino acids. The DNA of the CDR3 is TGTGCCAGCGCGCGACTAGCTGAGGATACGCAGTATTTT. It specifies CASARLAEDTQYF.

The CDR3 region is CATLSGVRKNIQYF. CDR3 DNA: TGTGCCACCCTTTCGGGTGTTAGAAAAAACATTCAGTACTTC. This chain joins TRBV24-1 and TRBJ2-4, with unresolved D. The CDR3 has 14 amino acids. Per the germline V gene, CDR1 is KGHDR and CDR2 is SFDVKD. V was shortened by 9 bases and J by 4 bases, with 15 bases between the two germline ends.

The chain couples TRBV21-1 to TRBJ1-1. TRBV21-1 is termed a pseudogene. The CDR3 is 17 amino acids. The CDR3, as DNA: TGTGCCAGCAGGGAGGGTTTTACTCTCCCATTGAACACTGAAGCTTTCTTT. This encodes CASREGFTLPLNTEAFF.

The V call is TRBV6-6, the J call TRBJ1-2, with 8 bases fitting TRBD1. V was pared by 5 bases and J by 5 bases, with 7 bases of the junction left unmatched. CDR1 MNHNY and CDR2 SVGAGI come from the germline V gene (reference sequence). The CDR3 is 14 amino acids. In DNA, the CDR3 is TGTGCCAGCAGTCCTTCGGACAGGGAGTATGGCTACACCTTC. This gives the protein CASSPSDREYGYTF.

The chain is built from TRBV2 and TRBJ2-2; TRBD2 agrees at 7 bases. Losses at the gene ends were 9 bases for V and 3 bases for J; bases not matched to a gene: 7. The CDR3 contains 14 residues. Germline CDR1 is SNHLY and CDR2 is FYNNEI. CDR3 protein: CASGAGKDTGELFF. The DNA for the CDR3 is TGTGCCAGTGGAGCGGGGAAGGACACCGGGGAGCTGTTTTTT.

The rearrangement links TRBV10-3 to TRBJ1-3, with TRBD1 as a possible D gene (5 bases). Trimming took off 3 bases at V and 1 base at J, with 13 bases between the two ends. Looked up from germline, CDR1 is ENHRY and CDR2 is SYGVKD. This CDR3 has 16 residues. CDR3 sequence (DNA): TGTGCCATCAGTGACTGGGGGACTCATTCTGGAAACACCATATATTTT. Its protein product is CAISDWGTHSGNTIYF.

The V gene is TRBV24-1, the J gene TRBJ2-1; 11 bases align to TRBD2. The CDR3 is 14 residues long. The V and J ends lost 7 bases and 6 bases, in that order; junction bases with no gene match: 4. CDR1 and CDR2 (germline): KGHDR, SFDVKD. In nucleotides, the CDR3 is TGTGCCACCAGGCATAGCGGGAGGGCCAATGAGCAGTTCTTC. Translating it yields CATRHSGRANEQFF.

V gene TRBV2 combines with J gene TRBJ1-5, with TRBD1 as a possible D gene (5 bases). Trimming removed 6 bases from V and 2 bases from J, with 11 bases in between. Germline CDR1 reads SNHLY; CDR2 reads FYNNEI. The CDR3 runs to 14 residues. CDR3 in DNA: TGTGCCAGCAGGTATACGGGGGGCAATCAGCCCCAGCATTTT. Its translation: CASRYTGGNQPQHF. The full variable domain, with the rest looked up from reference TRBV2 and TRBJ1-5, is EPEVTQTPSHQVTQMGQEVILRCVPISNHLYFYWYRQILGQKVEFLVSFYNNEISEKSEIFDDQFSVERPDGSNFTLKIRSTKLEDSAMYFCASRYTGGNQPQHFGDGTRLSIL.

The chain joins TRBV19 to TRBJ2-3; tentatively, D is TRBD2 (6 bases). V was clipped by 1 base and J by 2 bases, with 10 bases between them. CDR1 is LNHDA and CDR2 is SQIVND in the germline V gene (reference sequence). The length of the CDR3 is 15 residues. The CDR3 DNA reads as TGTGCCAGTAGTATAGGTCGGCGGGACACAGATACGCAGTATTTT. This codes for CASSIGRRDTDTQYF.

The chain has TRBV28 and TRBJ2-7, with D uncertain. Germline V lookup: CDR1 MDHEN, CDR2 SYDVKM. Trimming took 6 bases from V and 3 from J, leaving 15 bases between them. The CDR3 consists of 14 residues. CDR3 sequence: CASSSTEFDYEQYF. In DNA form, the CDR3 reads TGTGCCAGCAGCTCTACGGAGTTCGACTACGAGCAGTACTTC.

The chain combines TRBV7-2 with TRBJ2-7; 12 bases fit TRBD2. After removal of 3 bases from V and 3 bases from J, the junction contained 12 bases not matched to a gene. This CDR3 spans 18 amino acids. Per germline, CDR1 SGHTA and CDR2 FQGNSA. CDR3 in amino acids: CASSFEPPGLAGLYEQYF. In DNA form, the CDR3 reads TGTGCCAGCAGCTTTGAACCTCCGGGACTAGCGGGCCTCTACGAGCAGTACTTC.

This chain links TRBV10-3 with TRBJ2-2; 7 nucleotides align to TRBD2. Germline-derived CDR1 and CDR2 are ENHRY and SYGVKD. The CDR3 is 15 amino acids. V gave up 4 bases and J gave up 0 bases; unmatched junction bases: 2. CDR3 in amino acids: CAISVSGTNTGELFF. CDR3 in DNA: TGTGCCATCAGTGTAAGCGGGACGAACACCGGGGAGCTGTTTTTT.

This clone was counted between two and nine times. The CDR3 DNA is TGTGCCAGCTTGGGGGAACAGGGGAGATACCCATTAGTCATGAACACTGAAGCTTTCTTT. As protein: CASLGEQGRYPLVMNTEAFF. The chain carries TRBV21-1 and TRBJ1-1; no DNA check was done on the table's D call, TRBD1. TRBV21-1 is described as a pseudogene. The CDR3 consists of 20 residues.

The V call is TRBV28, the J call TRBJ2-4; TRBD1 matches at 10 bases. V lost 2 bases and J lost 8; bases outside the gene matches: 6. The CDR3 totals 15 residues. CDR1 and CDR2 (germline): MDHEN, SYDVKM. This CDR3 is CASSLGGQGGDIQYF. DNA for the CDR3: TGTGCCAGCAGTTTAGGTGGACAGGGGGGAGACATTCAGTACTTC.

The chain is built from TRBV3-1 (or the pseudogene TRBV3-2) and TRBJ2-3, with 7 bases aligning to TRBD2. The germline V gene has CDR1 LGHDT and CDR2 YNNKEL (reference sequence). The CDR3 runs 17 residues. Losses at the gene ends were 4 bases for V and 7 bases for J; bases not matched to a gene: 17. In DNA, the CDR3 is TGTGCCAGCAGCCCCGCGCAGGGTAGCGGGCGCGGTTATACGCAGTATTTT. Protein: CASSPAQGSGRGYTQYF.

CDR3 sequence reads: CASSEEGGSQETQYF. The DNA of the CDR3 is TGTGCCAGCAGCGAAGAAGGGGGCTCCCAAGAGACCCAGTACTTC. The chain recombines TRBV9 with TRBJ2-5, with 7 bases matching TRBD1. V was clipped by 3 bases and J by 1 base; unmatched bases: 6. Germline CDR1 SGDLS, CDR2 YYNGEE. This CDR3 region has 15 residues.

V and J are TRBV6-2 or TRBV6-3 and TRBJ2-7; D is perhaps TRBD2 (5 bases). The CDR3 length is 14 residues. Deletions cut 4 bases from V and 4 bases from J, with 14 bases between. Germline assignment: CDR1 MNHEY and CDR2 SVGEGT. CDR3 DNA: TGTGCCAGCAGTTCCCTAGAGAGGACTTACGAGCAGTACTTC. It translates to CASSSLERTYEQYF.

The rearrangement uses TRBV28 and TRBJ1-6; 7 bases map to TRBD1. CDR3 size: 14 residues. With 7 bases clipped from V and 2 bases from J, the junction kept 2 bases outside the gene matches. Germline V lookup: CDR1 MDHEN, CDR2 SYDVKM. The CDR3 is CASTRGTYNSPLHF. The CDR3 DNA sequence: TGTGCCAGCACCAGGGGGACCTATAATTCACCCCTCCACTTT.

The rearrangement uses TRBV12-3 or TRBV12-4 and TRBJ1-2; 8 nucleotides align to TRBD1. Trimming removed 7 bases from V and 8 bases from J; junction bases left unmatched: 9. There are 13 residues in the CDR3. CDR3 residues: CASNPDRVGGYTF. The CDR3 region has the DNA TGTGCCAGCAACCCGGACAGGGTGGGAGGCTACACCTTC.

The rearrangement joins TRBV5-1 to TRBJ2-5, with 16 bases identical to TRBD2. This CDR3 has 16 amino acids. Germline V CDR1 and CDR2: SGHRS, YFSETQ. V dropped 5 bases and J dropped 5; count of bases not matched to a gene: 6. The DNA of the CDR3 is TGCGCCAGCAGGGAGGGACTAGCGGGAGGGGTCGAGACCCAGTACTTC. As protein: CASREGLAGGVETQYF.

The rearrangement joins TRBV19 to TRBJ2-4; possible D gene TRBD2, 6 bases. V lost 6 bases and J lost 0, with 15 bases in between. This CDR3 is 16 amino acids long. The V gene's germline CDR1 is LNHDA and CDR2 SQIVND (reference sequence). The CDR3 DNA reads TGTGCCAGTAGGGGTACGGGGGTCGGAGCCAAAAACATTCAGTACTTC. As protein: CASRGTGVGAKNIQYF.

CDR3 in DNA: TGTGCCAGTAGTATTCCGACAGGGGCACCTGGAAACACCATATATTTT. Its translation is CASSIPTGAPGNTIYF. V and J are TRBV19 and TRBJ1-3; 8 bases agree with TRBD1. V was pared by 3 bases and J by 2 bases, with 6 bases of the junction left unmatched. Germline V CDR1 and CDR2: LNHDA, SQIVND (reference sequence). This CDR3 has 16 amino acids.